This is a list of T cell receptor beta chains from one sample in a study of PD-1 blockade in classical Hodgkin lymphoma. Libraries were prepared by immunoSEQ multiplex PCR; TCRdb keeps only in-frame clonotypes and omits some of them. This sample yields roughly 40,000 clones, of which about 89% are seen a single time; roughly 9% belongs to the top ten. Sequenced here: peripheral blood mononuclear cells (PBMCs), sampled at baseline. These receptors were obtained from a human donor with classical Hodgkin lymphoma. Both conserved end residues are part of each CDR3. Fields, in order: clone size, CDR3 length, V gene, D gene, J gene, CDR3 DNA, CDR3 protein. The D gene is left open where the match is weak. A clone size is listed for some rows: how often the clone was seen (once, few, many), or a class if it is expanded.

few	13	TRBV30	-	TRBJ1-2	TGTGCCTGGAGTATCCGGCCGCACTATGGCTACACCTTC	CAWSIRPHYGYTF
-	12	TRBV7-2	-	TRBJ2-1	TGTGCCAGCAGCTTAGGGCTAAATGAGCAGTTCTTC	CASSLGLNEQFF
-	13	TRBV6-5	-	TRBJ1-1	TGTGCCAGCAGTTACACAGGGATCACTGAAGCTTTCTTT	CASSYTGITEAFF
-	11	TRBV20-1	-	TRBJ2-7	TGCAGTGCTAGAGGAGGGAGCGAGCAGTACTTC	CSARGGSEQYF
few	14	TRBV6-6	TRBD2	TRBJ2-3	TGTGCCAGCAGTATCGGGGGGGAAGCAGATACGCAGTATTTT	CASSIGGEADTQYF
-	13	TRBV2	TRBD1	TRBJ2-7	TGTGCCAGCAGTGGGGACAGGGGTTACGAGCAGTACTTC	CASSGDRGYEQYF
-	16	TRBV4-1	-	TRBJ1-6	TGCGCCAGCAGCCAATTCCCGCCGGCGTTTAATTCACCCCTCCACTTT	CASSQFPPAFNSPLHF
-	19	TRBV9	TRBD2	TRBJ2-3	TGTGCCAGCAGCGTAGACGGGATGGGACTAGCGGGGGGCGTAGATACGCAGTATTTT	CASSVDGMGLAGGVDTQYF
-	15	TRBV27	-	TRBJ2-1	TGTGCCAGCAGCCCGTCTAGGGGCTCCTACAATGAGCAGTTCTTC	CASSPSRGSYNEQFF
-	14	TRBV9	-	TRBJ1-3	TGTGCCAGCAGCTCTACAGCCTCTGGAAACACCATATATTTT	CASSSTASGNTIYF
-	16	TRBV7-2	TRBD2	TRBJ2-2	TGTGCCAGCAGCCCTCCGGGGTTGCGGGGGGTCTGGGAGCTGTTTTTT	CASSPPGLRGVWELFF
-	16	TRBV28	-	TRBJ1-5	TGTGCCAGCTGCTCTCCTCAGGGTGAAGGCAATCAGCCCCAGCATTTT	CASCSPQGEGNQPQHF
-	15	TRBV10-3	-	TRBJ2-3	TGTGCCATCAGTCTGACGGGAGATAGCACAGATACGCAGTATTTT	CAISLTGDSTDTQYF
-	13	TRBV5-4	-	TRBJ2-2	TGTGCCAGCAGCGGGGGGTTTGGCGGGGAGCTGTTTTTT	CASSGGFGGELFF
-	13	TRBV5-1	-	TRBJ2-7	TGCGCCAGCAGCTTAGACAGAACCTACGAGCAGTACTTC	CASSLDRTYEQYF
-	13	TRBV6-5	TRBD2	TRBJ2-7	TGTGCCAGCAGACCGGGACTAGCGGGAGGCAAGTACTTC	CASRPGLAGGKYF
-	15	TRBV5-6	TRBD1	TRBJ2-3	TGTGCCAGCAGCCCGGGGACAGGGGACCCAGATACGCAGTATTTT	CASSPGTGDPDTQYF
-	17	TRBV11-2	TRBD1	TRBJ2-1	TGTGCCAGCAGCCCAAGGACAGGGGGTGGCTCCTACAATGAGCAGTTCTTC	CASSPRTGGGSYNEQFF
once	14	TRBV5-4	TRBD1	TRBJ2-7	TGTGCCAGCAGCTTAAAGACAGGGAACGGCGAGCAGTACTTC	CASSLKTGNGEQYF
-	14	TRBV10-3	TRBD2	TRBJ2-7	TGTGCCATCAGTACTAGCGGGGGGGCTTACGAGCAGTACTTC	CAISTSGGAYEQYF
once	16	TRBV18	-	TRBJ1-1	TGTGCCAGCTCACCTTCCTGGACAGTGGGGAACACTGAAGCTTTCTTT	CASSPSWTVGNTEAFF
-	17	TRBV18	-	TRBJ2-6	TGTGCCAGCTCACTAACAACGGGGACGCTGGGGGCCAACGTCCTGACTTTC	CASSLTTGTLGANVLTF
-	17	TRBV5-1	TRBD2	TRBJ2-2	TGCGCCAGCAGCCTAGGCGGCGGGGGGACGAACACCGGGGAGCTGTTTTTT	CASSLGGGGTNTGELFF
few	15	TRBV7-9	-	TRBJ1-3	TGTGCCACTAATAGGGGGGTCAGCTCTGGAAACACCATATATTTT	CATNRGVSSGNTIYF
-	14	TRBV6-5	TRBD2	TRBJ2-1	TGTGCCAGCAGTCTAGCGGGAGTTGTTAATGAGCAGTTCTTC	CASSLAGVVNEQFF
-	15	TRBV7-9	-	TRBJ2-2	TGTGCCAGCACCAGCACTATCCCGGGGTCCGGGGAGCTGTTTTTT	CASTSTIPGSGELFF
-	15	TRBV7-9	TRBD1	TRBJ2-7	TGTGCCAGCAGCTCCGCCGGACAGGGGTCCTACGAGCAGTACTTC	CASSSAGQGSYEQYF
few	15	TRBV2	-	TRBJ1-6	TGTGCCAGCAGTGAAGAAAGGGGGGCAAATTCACCCCTCCACTTT	CASSEERGANSPLHF
-	14	TRBV7-9	-	TRBJ2-7	TGTGCCAGCAGCTTAGGAGACAAAACCTACGAGCAGTACTTC	CASSLGDKTYEQYF
once	14	TRBV29-1	-	TRBJ1-1	TGCAGCGTTGAGCAGGGAATTGGGTACGCTGAAGCTTTCTTT	CSVEQGIGYAEAFF
few	14	TRBV18	TRBD1	TRBJ1-2	TGTGCCAGCTCATGGGGGACAGGGGCGGAAGGCTACACCTTC	CASSWGTGAEGYTF
-	13	TRBV4-1	TRBD2	TRBJ2-2	TGCGCCAGCAGCCGTCGGGGGGGCGGGGAGCTGTTTTTT	CASSRRGGGELFF
-	14	TRBV6-5	-	TRBJ2-4	TGTGCCAGCAGCGAGAACTTAGCCAAAAACATTCAGTACTTC	CASSENLAKNIQYF
-	12	TRBV9	-	TRBJ1-1	TGTGCCAGCAGCGAGCCCTTGGGAGAAGCTTTCTTT	CASSEPLGEAFF
-	15	TRBV5-1	-	TRBJ1-1	TGCGCCAGCAGCTTGGTGGCGAGCATGAACACTGAAGCTTTCTTT	CASSLVASMNTEAFF
-	14	TRBV18	-	TRBJ1-5	TGTGCCAGCTCACCCGCCGGCGGCAATCGGCCCCAGCATTTT	CASSPAGGNRPQHF
once	11	TRBV15	-	TRBJ2-1	TGTGCCACCAGCACAGGGGATGAGCAGTTCTTC	CATSTGDEQFF
-	13	TRBV7-3	-	TRBJ1-1	TGTGCCAGCAGCTTTAAGGGATCTACTGAAGCTTTCTTT	CASSFKGSTEAFF
-	16	TRBV7-9	-	TRBJ2-7	TGTGCCAGCAGCTCCCCCTGGCAGGGGAGCACCTACGAGCAGTACTTC	CASSSPWQGSTYEQYF
-	11	TRBV29-1	-	TRBJ1-2	TGCAGCGTTGCAGGATTCTATGGCTACACCTTC	CSVAGFYGYTF
-	12	TRBV19	-	TRBJ1-4	TGTGCCAGTAGGACGATAGGTGAAAAACTGTTTTTT	CASRTIGEKLFF
-	13	TRBV10-2	-	TRBJ1-5	TGCGCCAGCAGTGACGGGGGCTTTCAGCCCCAGCATTTT	CASSDGGFQPQHF
few	16	TRBV30	TRBD2	TRBJ2-7	TGTGCCTCTCGGACTAGCGGGAGAGGGATTATCGGCGAGCAGTACTTC	CASRTSGRGIIGEQYF
-	14	TRBV15	-	TRBJ1-1	TGTGCCACCCACTGGGCGTGGGGCCACTGTGAAGCTTTCTTT	CATHWAWGHCEAFF
-	11	TRBV6-1	-	TRBJ1-2	TGTGCCAGCAGTGGGGTGGGAGGCTACACCTTC	CASSGVGGYTF
-	10	TRBV5-5	-	TRBJ2-1	TGTGCCAGCAGCTTCCGTGAGCAGTTCTTC	CASSFREQFF
-	16	TRBV9	-	TRBJ1-1	TGTGCCAGCAGCGTAAGGCCGAACTATCTGAACACTGAAGCTTTCTTT	CASSVRPNYLNTEAFF
-	16	TRBV7-2	-	TRBJ2-1	TGTGCCAGCAGTACTAAGACTAGTATTTCATACAATGAGCAGTTCTTC	CASSTKTSISYNEQFF
-	13	TRBV2	-	TRBJ2-7	TGTGCCAGCAGTGATGGCGGGACTTACGAGCAGTACTTC	CASSDGGTYEQYF
-	14	TRBV19	-	TRBJ2-1	TGTGCCAGTAGTATAGTGAGCCTAGGGGCGAAACAGTTCTTC	CASSIVSLGAKQFF
once	15	TRBV15	-	TRBJ2-7	TGTGCCACCAGCAGAGATCGATCGGGGGCCCACGAGCAGTACTTC	CATSRDRSGAHEQYF